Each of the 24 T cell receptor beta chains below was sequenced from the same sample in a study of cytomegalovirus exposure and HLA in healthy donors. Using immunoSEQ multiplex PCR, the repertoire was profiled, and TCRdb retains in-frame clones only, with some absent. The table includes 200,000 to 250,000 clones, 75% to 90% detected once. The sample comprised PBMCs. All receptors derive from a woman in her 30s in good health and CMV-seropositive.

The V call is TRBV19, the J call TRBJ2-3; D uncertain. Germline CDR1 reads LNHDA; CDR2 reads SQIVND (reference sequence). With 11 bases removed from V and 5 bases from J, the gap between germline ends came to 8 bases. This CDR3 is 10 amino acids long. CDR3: CASAQDTQYF. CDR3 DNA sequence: TGTGCCTCAGCCCAAGATACGCAGTATTTT.

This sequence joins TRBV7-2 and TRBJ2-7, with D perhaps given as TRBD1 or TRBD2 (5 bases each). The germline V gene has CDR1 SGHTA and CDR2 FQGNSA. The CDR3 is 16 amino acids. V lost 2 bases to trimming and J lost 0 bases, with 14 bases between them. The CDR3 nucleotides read TGTGCCAGCAGCTTAATGGTGGGACGGAGCTCCTACGAGCAGTACTTC. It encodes CASSLMVGRSSYEQYF.

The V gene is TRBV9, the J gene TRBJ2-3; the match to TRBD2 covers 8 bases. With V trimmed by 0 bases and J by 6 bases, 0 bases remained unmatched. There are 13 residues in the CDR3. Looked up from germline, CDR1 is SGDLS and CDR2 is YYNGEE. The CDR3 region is CASSVAGGDTQYF. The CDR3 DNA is TGTGCCAGCAGCGTAGCGGGAGGGGATACGCAGTATTTT.

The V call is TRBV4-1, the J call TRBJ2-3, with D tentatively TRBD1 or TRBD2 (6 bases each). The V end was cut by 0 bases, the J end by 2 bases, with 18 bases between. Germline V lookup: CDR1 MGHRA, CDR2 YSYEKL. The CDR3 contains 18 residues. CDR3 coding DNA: TGCGCCAGCAGCCAAGATTACGCCCCGGGGGCAAACACAGATACGCAGTATTTT. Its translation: CASSQDYAPGANTDTQYF.

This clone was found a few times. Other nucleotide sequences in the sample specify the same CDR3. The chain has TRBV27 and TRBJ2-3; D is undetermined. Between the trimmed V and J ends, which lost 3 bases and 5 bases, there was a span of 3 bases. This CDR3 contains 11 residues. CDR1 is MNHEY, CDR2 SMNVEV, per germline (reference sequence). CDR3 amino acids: CASSLRDTQYF. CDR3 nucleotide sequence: TGTGCCAGCAGTTTGAGAGATACGCAGTATTTT.

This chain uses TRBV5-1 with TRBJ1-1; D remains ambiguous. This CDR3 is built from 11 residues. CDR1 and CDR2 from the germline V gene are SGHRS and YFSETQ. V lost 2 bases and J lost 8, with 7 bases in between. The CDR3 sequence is CASSFGPEAFF. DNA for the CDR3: TGCGCCAGCAGCTTCGGGCCCGAAGCTTTCTTT.

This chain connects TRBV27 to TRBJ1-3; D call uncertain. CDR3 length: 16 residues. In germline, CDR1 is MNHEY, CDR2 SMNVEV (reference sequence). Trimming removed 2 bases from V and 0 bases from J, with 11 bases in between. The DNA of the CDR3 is TGTGCCAGCAGTTTACCGACGCGGGCCTCTGGAAACACCATATATTTT. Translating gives CASSLPTRASGNTIYF.

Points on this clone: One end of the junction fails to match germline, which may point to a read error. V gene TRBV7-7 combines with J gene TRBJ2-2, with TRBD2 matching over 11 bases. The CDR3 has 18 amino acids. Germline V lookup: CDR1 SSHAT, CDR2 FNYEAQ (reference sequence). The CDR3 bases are TGTGCTAGCAGATATACTAGCGGGAGTTCATTGTTGACCGGGGAGCTGTTTTTT. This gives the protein CASRYTSGSSLLTGELFF.

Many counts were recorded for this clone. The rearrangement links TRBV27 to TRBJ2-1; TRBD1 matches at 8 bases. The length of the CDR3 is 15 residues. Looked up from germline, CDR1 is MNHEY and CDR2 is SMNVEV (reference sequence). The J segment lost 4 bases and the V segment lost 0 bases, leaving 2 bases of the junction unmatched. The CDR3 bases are TGTGCCAGCAGTTTATCCAGGGGGCCATACAATGAGCAGTTCTTC. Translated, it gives CASSLSRGPYNEQFF.

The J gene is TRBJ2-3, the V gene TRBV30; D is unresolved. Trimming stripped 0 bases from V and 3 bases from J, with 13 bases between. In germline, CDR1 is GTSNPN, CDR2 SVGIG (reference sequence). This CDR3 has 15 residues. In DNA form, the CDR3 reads TGTGCCTGGAGTGTACGATTCACCGATACAGATACGCAGTATTTT. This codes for CAWSVRFTDTDTQYF.

For the CDR3, the DNA is TGTGCCAGCAGCTTAAAGCGGGAGGGACCCTACGAGCAGTACTTC. Protein sequence: CASSLKREGPYEQYF. V is TRBV7-2 and J is TRBJ2-7; 10 bases match TRBD2. Germline V gene sequence: CDR1 SGHTA, CDR2 FQGNSA. The CDR3 is 15 amino acids. After removal of 2 bases from V and 2 bases from J, the junction contained 3 bases not matched to a gene.

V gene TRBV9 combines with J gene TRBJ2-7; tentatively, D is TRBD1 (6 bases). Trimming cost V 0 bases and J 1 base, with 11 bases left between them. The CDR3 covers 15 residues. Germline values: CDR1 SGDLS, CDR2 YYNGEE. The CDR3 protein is CASSVDRDTSYEQYF. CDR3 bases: TGTGCCAGCAGCGTAGATAGGGACACTTCCTACGAGCAGTACTTC.

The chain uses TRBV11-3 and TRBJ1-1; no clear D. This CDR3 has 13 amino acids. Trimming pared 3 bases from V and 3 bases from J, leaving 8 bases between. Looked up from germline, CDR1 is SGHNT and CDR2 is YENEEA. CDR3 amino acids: CASSFLKDTEAFF. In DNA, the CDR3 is TGTGCCAGCAGCTTCCTAAAGGACACTGAAGCTTTCTTT.

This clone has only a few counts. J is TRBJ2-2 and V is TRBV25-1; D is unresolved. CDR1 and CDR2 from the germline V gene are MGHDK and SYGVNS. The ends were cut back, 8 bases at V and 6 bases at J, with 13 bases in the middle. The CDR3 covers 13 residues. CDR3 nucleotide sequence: TGTGCCAGCTCCCCTGTGGGGTCCGGGGAGCTGTTTTTT. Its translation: CASSPVGSGELFF.

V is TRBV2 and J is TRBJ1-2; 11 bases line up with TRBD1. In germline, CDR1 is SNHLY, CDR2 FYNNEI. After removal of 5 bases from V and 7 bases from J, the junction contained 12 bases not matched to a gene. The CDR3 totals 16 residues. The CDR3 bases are TGTGCCAGCAGTATCGCAGGACAGGGGGCTGCCGCTGGCTACACCTTC. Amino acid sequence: CASSIAGQGAAAGYTF.

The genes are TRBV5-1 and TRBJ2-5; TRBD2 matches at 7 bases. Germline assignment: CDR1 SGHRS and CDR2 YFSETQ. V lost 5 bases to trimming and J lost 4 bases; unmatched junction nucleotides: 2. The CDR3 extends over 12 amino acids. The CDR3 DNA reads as TGCGCCAGCAGGGCGGGAGCAGAGACCCAGTACTTC. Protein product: CASRAGAETQYF. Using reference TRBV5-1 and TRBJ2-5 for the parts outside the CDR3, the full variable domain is KAGVTQTPRYLIKTRGQQVTLSCSPISGHRSVSWYQQTPGQGLQFLFEYFSETQRNKGNFPGRFSGRQFSNSRSEMNVSTLELGDSALYLCASRAGAETQYFGPGTRLLVL.

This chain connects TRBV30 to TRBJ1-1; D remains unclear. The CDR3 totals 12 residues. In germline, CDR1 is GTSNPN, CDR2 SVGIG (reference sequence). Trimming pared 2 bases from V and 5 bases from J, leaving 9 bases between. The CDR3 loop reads CAWSLSRTEAFF. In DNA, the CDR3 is TGTGCCTGGAGTCTCAGTAGAACTGAAGCTTTCTTT.

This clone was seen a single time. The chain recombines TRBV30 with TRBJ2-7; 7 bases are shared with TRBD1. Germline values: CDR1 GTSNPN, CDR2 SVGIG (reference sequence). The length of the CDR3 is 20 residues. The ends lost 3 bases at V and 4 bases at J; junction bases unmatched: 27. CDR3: CAWRPPGQRPPGAGLYEQYF. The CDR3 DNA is TGTGCCTGGAGACCCCCGGGACAGCGACCCCCCGGTGCTGGATTATACGAGCAGTACTTC.

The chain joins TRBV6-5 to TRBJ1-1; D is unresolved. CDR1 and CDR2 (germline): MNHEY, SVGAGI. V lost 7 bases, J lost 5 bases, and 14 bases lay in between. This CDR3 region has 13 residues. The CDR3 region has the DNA TGTGCCAGCACGGAGTTGCTTTGGACTGAAGCTTTCTTT. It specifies CASTELLWTEAFF.

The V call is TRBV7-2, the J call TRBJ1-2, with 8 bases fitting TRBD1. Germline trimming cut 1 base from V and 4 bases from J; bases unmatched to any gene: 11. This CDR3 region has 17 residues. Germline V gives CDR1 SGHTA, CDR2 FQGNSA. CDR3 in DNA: TGTGCCAGCAGCTTAGATATGGGGCAGGGGGCGAGCTATGGCTACACCTTC. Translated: CASSLDMGQGASYGYTF.

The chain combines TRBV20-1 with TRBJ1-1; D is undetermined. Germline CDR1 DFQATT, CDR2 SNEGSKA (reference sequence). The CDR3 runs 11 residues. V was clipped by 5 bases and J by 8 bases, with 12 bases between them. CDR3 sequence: CSAPKGREAFF. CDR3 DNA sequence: TGCAGTGCTCCAAAAGGGAGGGAAGCTTTCTTT.

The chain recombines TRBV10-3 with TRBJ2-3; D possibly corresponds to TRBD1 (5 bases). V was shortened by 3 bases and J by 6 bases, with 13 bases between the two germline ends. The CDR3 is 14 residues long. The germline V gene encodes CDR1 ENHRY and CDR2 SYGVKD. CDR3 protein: CAISEGVRGDTQYF. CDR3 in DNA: TGTGCCATCAGTGAAGGGGTAAGGGGTGATACGCAGTATTTT.

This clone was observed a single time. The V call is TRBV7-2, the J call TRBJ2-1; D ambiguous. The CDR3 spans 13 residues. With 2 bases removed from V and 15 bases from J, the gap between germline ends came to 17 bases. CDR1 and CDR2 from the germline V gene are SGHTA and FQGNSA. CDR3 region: CASSLTGGREPFF. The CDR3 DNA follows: TGTGCCAGCAGCTTAACGGGTGGCAGAGAACCGTTCTTC.

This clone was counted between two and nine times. DNA of the CDR3: TGCGCCAGCAGCCTTAGCGGGACCCTAGGTGAGCAGTTCTTC. This gives the protein CASSLSGTLGEQFF. The chain carries TRBV5-1 and TRBJ2-1, with 8 nucleotides matching TRBD2. The V and J ends lost 4 bases and 9 bases, in that order; junction bases with no gene match: 9. The CDR3 contains 14 residues. Germline CDR1 SGHRS, CDR2 YFSETQ. Based on the CDR3 plus reference TRBV5-1 and TRBJ2-1, the full variable domain is KAGVTQTPRYLIKTRGQQVTLSCSPISGHRSVSWYQQTPGQGLQFLFEYFSETQRNKGNFPGRFSGRQFSNSRSEMNVSTLELGDSALYLCASSLSGTLGEQFFGPGTRLTVL.